A selection of T cell receptor beta chains follows, all from one sample in a study of T cell changes during pregnancy in multiple sclerosis. Measured with immunoSEQ multiplex PCR; TCRdb has only the in-frame clones, and not every one. The sample contains about 68,000 clones, roughly nine tenths of which appear only once. Material: peripheral blood, obtained in the second trimester of pregnancy. The receptor source for this set is a female donor in good health, enrolled as a control in a pregnancy study. Both conserved end residues are part of each CDR3. The D gene is left open where the match is weak. The size entry is marked missing in some rows and otherwise reads once, few, many or a size class.

>NA|TRBJ2-7|TRBV6-5|NA
TGTGCCAGCAGTTACTCACAGGGTGCCGAGCAGTACTTC
CASSYSQGAEQYF
>TRBD2|TRBJ2-3|TRBV28|NA
TGTGCCAGCAGTTCTAGCGGGGGGGCGTATACGCAGTATTTT
CASSSSGGAYTQYF
>NA|TRBJ1-6|TRBV30|NA
TGTGCCTGGAGTTCACAGGGTTCTCATAATTCACCCCTCCACTTT
CAWSSQGSHNSPLHF
>NA|TRBJ2-7|TRBV5-1|NA
TGCGCCAGCAGCTTGGCTGGGCTCTCCTACGAGCAGTACTTC
CASSLAGLSYEQYF
>NA|TRBJ2-7|TRBV5-1|NA
TGCGCCAGCAGTTATGACAGTTACGAGCAGTACTTC
CASSYDSYEQYF
>TRBD2|TRBJ2-7|TRBV5-1|NA
TGCGCCAGCAGCTTGGGGAGCGGGGGCCCCTACGAGCAGTACTTC
CASSLGSGGPYEQYF
>TRBD2|TRBJ2-1|TRBV2|once
TGTGCCAGCAGTGTACAATTCCCCTTAGCGGGAGTATACAATGAGCAGTTCTTC
CASSVQFPLAGVYNEQFF
>TRBD2|TRBJ2-5|TRBV5-4|NA
TGTGCCAGCAGTCGTTTAGCGGGGGGGCCGGAGACCCAGTACTTC
CASSRLAGGPETQYF
>TRBD1|TRBJ1-1|TRBV7-9|NA
TGTGCCAGCAGTTTAGGGACAGGGGCAAACACTGAAGCTTTCTTT
CASSLGTGANTEAFF
>NA|TRBJ1-2|TRBV7-9|NA
TGTGCCAGCAGCTTTCCGACCGGACTTAACTATGGCTACACCTTC
CASSFPTGLNYGYTF
>TRBD2|TRBJ2-1|TRBV27|NA
TGTGCCAGCAGTTTTTTTCTCGGGAGGGATTACAATGAGCAGTTCTTC
CASSFFLGRDYNEQFF
>TRBD1|TRBJ1-2|TRBV27|NA
TGTGCCAGCAGTCTTCGACAGGGGGCCGTTAGCTATGGCTACACCTTC
CASSLRQGAVSYGYTF
>NA|TRBJ1-2|TRBV28|NA
TGTGCCAGCAGTTTAGGGGGGGTAGGCAATGGCTACACCTTC
CASSLGGVGNGYTF
>NA|TRBJ2-1|TRBV13|few
TGTGCCAGCAGCTTGGAGGGCCAGGACAATGAGCAGTTCTTC
CASSLEGQDNEQFF
>NA|TRBJ2-3|TRBV6-5|NA
TGTGCCAGCAGCGTAGTGGCGGGGCACACAGATACGCAGTATTTT
CASSVVAGHTDTQYF
>TRBD2|TRBJ2-3|TRBV7-9|NA
TGTGCCAGCAGCTTAGCCGGGACTAGCGGGGTCGGTACGCAGTATTTT
CASSLAGTSGVGTQYF
>TRBD2|TRBJ2-1|TRBV6-4|NA
TGTGCCAGCAGTGACAGCGGGGGCGGGTACAATGAGCAGTTCTTC
CASSDSGGGYNEQFF
>TRBD2|TRBJ2-1|TRBV28|NA
TGTGCCTACGGAGCGGGAGGTTCCTCCTACAATGAGCAGTTCTTC
CAYGAGGSSYNEQFF
>NA|TRBJ2-7|TRBV5-6|NA
TGTGCCAGCAGCTTGGAAGCGCCGAGCTCCTACGAGCAGTACTTC
CASSLEAPSSYEQYF
>TRBD2|TRBJ2-7|TRBV7-9|once
TGTGCCAGCAGCTCGACTAGCGGTACCTACGAGCAGTACTTC
CASSSTSGTYEQYF
>NA|TRBJ2-3|TRBV19|NA
TGTGCCAGTAGTCCAGTCACAGATACGCAGTATTTT
CASSPVTDTQYF
>TRBD2|TRBJ2-2|TRBV14|NA
TGTGCCAGCAGCCTTTCGACTAGCGGCACCGGGGAGCTGTTTTTT
CASSLSTSGTGELFF
>TRBD1|TRBJ1-4|TRBV28|once
TGTGCCAGCAGTCCCTGGACCAGGGGGAATGAAAAACTGTTTTTT
CASSPWTRGNEKLFF
>NA|TRBJ1-5|TRBV11-2|NA
TGTGCCAGCAGCTTAGAGCGGGGTCAGCCCCAGCATTTT
CASSLERGQPQHF
>NA|TRBJ1-5|TRBV28|NA
TGTGCCAGCAGTTTCACAGAGCTTCGCCTATTGCCCCAGCATTTT
CASSFTELRLLPQHF
>NA|TRBJ2-7|TRBV7-8|NA
TGTGCCAGCAGCTTCCAGGGTACGGTTCTGCTTTACGAGCAGTACTTC
CASSFQGTVLLYEQYF
>TRBD1|TRBJ2-7|TRBV7-9|NA
TGTGCCAGCAGCTATCCAGGGACAGGATCCTACGAGCAGTACTTC
CASSYPGTGSYEQYF
>NA|TRBJ1-3|TRBV13|NA
TGTGCCAGCAGCTTAGGGACAGCATACGGAAACACCATATATTTT
CASSLGTAYGNTIYF
>TRBD1|TRBJ1-5|TRBV11-3|NA
TGTGCCAGCAGCTTAGCCAGGGGGCTGAGATATAGCAATCAGCCCCAGCATTTT
CASSLARGLRYSNQPQHF
>NA|TRBJ1-1|TRBV28|NA
TGTGCCAGCAGTTTAAGAGTAGGACAGCCGAACACTGAAGCTTTCTTT
CASSLRVGQPNTEAFF
>NA|TRBJ1-2|TRBV30|NA
TGTGCCTGGAGTCGCTCGGGGACTTCCGGCTACACCTTC
CAWSRSGTSGYTF
>TRBD2|TRBJ2-1|TRBV6-1|NA
TGTGCCAGCAGGCCTAGCGGGAGGGCGGAGCAGTTCTTC
CASRPSGRAEQFF
>NA|TRBJ1-3|TRBV5-4|NA
TGTGCCAGCAGCTTGGACGACAGCTCTGGAAACACCATATATTTT
CASSLDDSSGNTIYF
>NA|TRBJ2-3|TRBV5-1|NA
TGCGCCAGCAGCTTGGACAGGACAGATACGCAGTATTTT
CASSLDRTDTQYF
>NA|TRBJ2-3|TRBV7-2|NA
TGTGCCAGCAGCTTATGGCGGGGGCCGAGCACAGATACGCAGTATTTT
CASSLWRGPSTDTQYF
>NA|TRBJ1-2|TRBV4-3|NA
TGCGCCAGCAGCCAAGATAGGGCGGGGAGCTATGGCTACACCTTC
CASSQDRAGSYGYTF
>TRBD2|TRBJ2-1|TRBV5-1|NA
TGCGCCAGCAGCGCGGGACTAGCGGGGGGGTACAATGAGCAGTTCTTC
CASSAGLAGGYNEQFF
>NA|TRBJ1-2|TRBV5-6|NA
TGTGCCAGCAGCCTTACGGGACTCTCGAACGCAGATGGCTACACCTTC
CASSLTGLSNADGYTF
>NA|TRBJ2-1|TRBV6-5|NA
TGTGCCAGCAGTTACTATGGGCCCTACAATGAGCAGTTCTTC
CASSYYGPYNEQFF
>NA|TRBJ2-1|TRBV12-2|NA
TGTGCAAGTCGCTTCCTACTAGCGGTTCACCACAATGAGCAGTTCTTC
CASRFLLAVHHNEQFF
>NA|TRBJ2-2|TRBV6-6|NA
TGTGCCAGCAGTTACCACGGGGGGGAGCTGTTTTTT
CASSYHGGELFF
>NA|TRBJ2-1|TRBV28|once
TGTGCCAGCAGTGGAGGGGGCGCCTACAATGAGCAGTTCTTC
CASSGGGAYNEQFF
>NA|TRBJ2-3|TRBV10-3|NA
TGTGCCATCAGTGAGGGTAGGAGTTTCGCAGATACGCAGTATTTT
CAISEGRSFADTQYF
>NA|TRBJ2-5|TRBV5-4|NA
TGTGCCAGCAGCAATGGCGGGACGGGCCAAGAGACCCAGTACTTC
CASSNGGTGQETQYF
>TRBD1|TRBJ2-5|TRBV5-1|NA
TGCGCCAGCAGCATCAGGGGGCAAGAGACCCAGTACTTC
CASSIRGQETQYF
>TRBD1|TRBJ1-5|TRBV6-5|NA
TGTGCCAGCAGTTACAGGGGGCCGGATCAGCCCCAGCATTTT
CASSYRGPDQPQHF
>TRBD2|TRBJ2-7|TRBV5-1|NA
TGCGCCAGCAGCTGGGGGACTCTAGCGGGGGGTAGCTCCTACGAGCAGTACTTC
CASSWGTLAGGSSYEQYF
>NA|TRBJ2-5|TRBV7-6|NA
TGTGCCAGCAGCTTAGCGGTAGATCCCACGGAGACCCAGTACTTC
CASSLAVDPTETQYF
>TRBD1|TRBJ2-5|TRBV6-6|NA
TGTGCCAGCAGTTACTTCCGGACAGGGGGGGAGACCCAGTACTTC
CASSYFRTGGETQYF
>TRBD2|TRBJ2-5|TRBV5-1|NA
TGCGCCAGCAGCTGGGCTAGCGGGAGTGGAGAGACCCAGTACTTC
CASSWASGSGETQYF
>TRBD2|TRBJ2-1|TRBV15|NA
TGTGCCACCAGCAGTGGGGGGGATGAGCAGTTCTTC
CATSSGGDEQFF
>NA|TRBJ2-3|TRBV29-1|few
TGCAGCGTTGAACAGACAGACACAGATACGCAGTATTTT
CSVEQTDTDTQYF
>TRBD1|TRBJ2-7|TRBV5-1|NA
TGCGCCAGCAACCTCGGCACCGGGACAGGGAGCGAGCAGTACTTC
CASNLGTGTGSEQYF
>NA|TRBJ1-5|TRBV18|NA
TGTGCCAGCTCACCATCGCGCACAGGGAATGGTCAGCCCCAGCATTTT
CASSPSRTGNGQPQHF
>NA|TRBJ2-7|TRBV10-1|NA
TGCGCCAGCAGCAATGCCGAGAGGAACGAGCAGTACTTC
CASSNAERNEQYF
>NA|TRBJ2-1|TRBV15|NA
TGTGCCACCAGCCTTCACCGCTACGATGAGCAGTTCTTC
CATSLHRYDEQFF
>TRBD2|TRBJ2-4|TRBV7-9|NA
TGTGCCAGCAGCTTAGTTACGACTAGCGGGAGAGCCAAAAACATTCAGTACTTC
CASSLVTTSGRAKNIQYF
>TRBD2|TRBJ2-5|TRBV2|NA
TGTGCCAGCAGTTTAGGGCTAGCGGGGCAAGAGACCCAGTACTTC
CASSLGLAGQETQYF